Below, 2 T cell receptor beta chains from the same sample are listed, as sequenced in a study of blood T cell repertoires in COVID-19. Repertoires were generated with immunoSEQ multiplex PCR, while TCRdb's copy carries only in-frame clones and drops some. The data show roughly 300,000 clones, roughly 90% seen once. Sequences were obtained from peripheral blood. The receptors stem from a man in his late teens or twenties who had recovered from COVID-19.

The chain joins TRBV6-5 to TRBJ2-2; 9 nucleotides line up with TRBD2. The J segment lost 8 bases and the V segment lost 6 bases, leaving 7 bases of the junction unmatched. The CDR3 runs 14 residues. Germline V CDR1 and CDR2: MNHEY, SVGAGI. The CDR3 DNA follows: TGTGCCAGCAGGCCCCTAGCGGGACGAGGGGAGCTGTTTTTT. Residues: CASRPLAGRGELFF.

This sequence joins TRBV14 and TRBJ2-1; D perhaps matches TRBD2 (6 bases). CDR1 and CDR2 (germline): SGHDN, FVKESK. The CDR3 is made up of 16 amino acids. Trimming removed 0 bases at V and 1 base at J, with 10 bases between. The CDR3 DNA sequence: TGTGCCAGCAGCCAAGATTGGGGGGTTTCCTACAATGAGCAGTTCTTC. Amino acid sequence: CASSQDWGVSYNEQFF.